This TCR beta chain was captured in a study of T cell responses to AZD1222 COVID-19 vaccine. It was second doses at about 4 or about 12 weeks that were pooled. Using immunoSEQ multiplex PCR, the repertoire was profiled, and TCRdb retains in-frame clones only, with some absent. The table lists more than 90,000 clones, 70% to 90% of them singletons. General study results and limits: Most donors were white British and more were female, and clonal diversity was possibly underestimated. Repertoire sampling happened only post peak T cell response.

A word on this clone: No antigen is known for it.

The sample consisted of peripheral blood, taken 28 days after the second AZD1222 dose. The sequence was obtained from an adult who received the AZD1222 COVID-19 vaccine.

The CDR3 DNA follows: TGTGCCAGCAGCTACAGGGAAGAAAAACTGTTTTTT. Translating it yields CASSYREEKLFF. J is TRBJ1-4 and V is TRBV7-2; the D gene is possibly TRBD1 (6 bases). The germline CDR1 and CDR2 sequences are SGHTA and FQGNSA. This CDR3 comprises 12 residues. Trimming took 4 bases from V and 8 from J, leaving 8 bases between them.